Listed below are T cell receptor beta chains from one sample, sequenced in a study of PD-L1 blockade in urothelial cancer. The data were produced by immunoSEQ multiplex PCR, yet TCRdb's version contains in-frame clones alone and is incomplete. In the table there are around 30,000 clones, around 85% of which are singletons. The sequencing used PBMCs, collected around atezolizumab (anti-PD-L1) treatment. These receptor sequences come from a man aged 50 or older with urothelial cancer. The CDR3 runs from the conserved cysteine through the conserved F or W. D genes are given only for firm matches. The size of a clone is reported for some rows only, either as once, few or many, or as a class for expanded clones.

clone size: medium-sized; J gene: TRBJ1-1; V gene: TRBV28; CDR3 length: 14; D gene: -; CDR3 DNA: TGTGCCAGCAGTTTCCAGGGGTTGAGCACTGAAGCTTTCTTT; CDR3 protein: CASSFQGLSTEAFF
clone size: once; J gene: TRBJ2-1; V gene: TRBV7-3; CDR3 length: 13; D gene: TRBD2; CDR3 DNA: TGTGCCAGCAGCTTGGGGCGGGAGGGAGAGCAGTTCTTC; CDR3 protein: CASSLGREGEQFF
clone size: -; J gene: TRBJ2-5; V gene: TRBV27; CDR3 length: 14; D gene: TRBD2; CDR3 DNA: TGTGCCAGCAGTTTATCGACTAGCGGAGACGCCCAGTACTTC; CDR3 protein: CASSLSTSGDAQYF
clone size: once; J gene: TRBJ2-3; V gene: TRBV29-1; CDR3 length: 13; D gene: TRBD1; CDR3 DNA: TGCAGCGGACGACAGGGTGGCACAGATACGCAGTATTTT; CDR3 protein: CSGRQGGTDTQYF
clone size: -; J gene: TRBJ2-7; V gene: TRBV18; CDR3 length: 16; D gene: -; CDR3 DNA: TGTGCCAGCTCACCACCGGGGGGGCTGAGCCAATACGAGCAGTACTTC; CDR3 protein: CASSPPGGLSQYEQYF
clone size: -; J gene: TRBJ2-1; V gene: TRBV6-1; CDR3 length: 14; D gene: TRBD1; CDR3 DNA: TGTGCCAGCACCCGAGACAGGGCCTACAATGAGCAGTTCTTC; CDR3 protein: CASTRDRAYNEQFF
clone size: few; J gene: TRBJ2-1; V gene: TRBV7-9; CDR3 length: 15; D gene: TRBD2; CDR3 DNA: TGTGCCATACAGCGGAGCGGGAGGGCCGATTATGAGCAGTTCTTC; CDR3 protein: CAIQRSGRADYEQFF
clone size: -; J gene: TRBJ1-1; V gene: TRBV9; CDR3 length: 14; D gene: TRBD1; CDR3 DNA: TGTGCCAGCAGCGTAGGACAGGGAGAGACTGAAGCTTTCTTT; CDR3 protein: CASSVGQGETEAFF
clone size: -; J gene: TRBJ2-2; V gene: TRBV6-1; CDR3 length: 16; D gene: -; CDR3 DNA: TGTGCCAGCAGTGAAAGATCGGGACTTAACACCGGGGAGCTGTTTTTT; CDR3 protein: CASSERSGLNTGELFF
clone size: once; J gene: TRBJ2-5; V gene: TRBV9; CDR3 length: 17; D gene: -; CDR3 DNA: TGTGCCAGCAGCGTAAGCCCCACCGTGCTAGCTATGGAGACCCAGTACTTC; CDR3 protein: CASSVSPTVLAMETQYF